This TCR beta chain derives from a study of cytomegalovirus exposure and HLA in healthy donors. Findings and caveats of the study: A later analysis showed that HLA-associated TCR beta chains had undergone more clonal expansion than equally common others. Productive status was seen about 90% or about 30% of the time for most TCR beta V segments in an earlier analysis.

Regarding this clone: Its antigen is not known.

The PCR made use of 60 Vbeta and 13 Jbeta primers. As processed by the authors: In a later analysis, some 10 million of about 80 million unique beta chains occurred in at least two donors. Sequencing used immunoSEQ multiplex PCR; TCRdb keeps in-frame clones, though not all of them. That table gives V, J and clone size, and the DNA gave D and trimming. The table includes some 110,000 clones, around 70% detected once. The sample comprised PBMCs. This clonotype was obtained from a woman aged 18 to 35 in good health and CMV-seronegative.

CDR3 sequence (DNA): TGTGCCTGGAGTGTGTCTGGTAGGGGTCAGCCCCAGCATTTT. This codes for CAWSVSGRGQPQHF. The chain couples TRBV30 to TRBJ1-5, with D maybe TRBD1 (5 bases). The CDR3 is made up of 14 amino acids. CDR1 and CDR2 from the germline V gene are GTSNPN and SVGIG (reference sequence). V lost 0 bases and J 6 bases, leaving 12 bases between the germline ends.